This TCR beta chain was sequenced in a study of blood T cell repertoires in COVID-19. Study background: Acute and convalescent COVID-19 specimens originated in the United States, Italy and Spain. The cDNA or gDNA used as material had been derived from T cells, B-cell-depleted T cells, or PBMCs.

Germline V CDR1 and CDR2: MDHEN, SYDVKM. V dropped 4 bases and J dropped 4; count of bases not matched to a gene: 2. The CDR3 contains 13 residues. Patients at the Seattle site were enrolled during active infection and followed longitudinally. Generated by immunoSEQ multiplex PCR, the TCRdb table keeps only in-frame clones and is missing some. The sample lists approximately 100,000 clones, over 65% seen once, with roughly 6.2% in the top ten. Sequencing input: peripheral blood. The sequence came from an elderly man with COVID-19, enrolled during active disease. J is TRBJ2-7 and V is TRBV28, with 9 bases fitting TRBD1. CDR3 sequence (DNA): TGTGCCAGCAGTTCCGGACAGGGGTACGAGCAGTACTTC. Its protein product is CASSSGQGYEQYF.